This T cell receptor (beta chain) is from a study of blood T cell repertoires in COVID-19. Study summary: Researchers got acute and convalescent COVID-19 samples from the United States, Italy and Spain.

Under the authors' procedure: Amplification from reference gene primers served as the basis for estimated nucleated cell counts. Profiling relied on immunoSEQ multiplex PCR, and the TCRdb table lists in-frame clones only, not all of them. That table is the source of V, J and clone size, and D and trimming were worked out from the DNA. Here the sample spans 40,000 to 50,000 clones, more than 70% being singletons. V was pared by 0 bases and J by 16 bases, with 6 bases of the junction left unmatched. This CDR3 spans 13 amino acids. Germline V gives CDR1 LGHNA, CDR2 YNFKEQ. Sample: peripheral blood. This TCR was recovered from a man in his 70s with acute or convalescent COVID-19. The V call is TRBV4-2, the J call TRBJ2-1; 10 positions match TRBD2. The CDR3 reads CASSQDASSGRFF. The CDR3 DNA follows: TGTGCCAGCAGCCAAGATGCATCTAGCGGGAGATTCTTC.